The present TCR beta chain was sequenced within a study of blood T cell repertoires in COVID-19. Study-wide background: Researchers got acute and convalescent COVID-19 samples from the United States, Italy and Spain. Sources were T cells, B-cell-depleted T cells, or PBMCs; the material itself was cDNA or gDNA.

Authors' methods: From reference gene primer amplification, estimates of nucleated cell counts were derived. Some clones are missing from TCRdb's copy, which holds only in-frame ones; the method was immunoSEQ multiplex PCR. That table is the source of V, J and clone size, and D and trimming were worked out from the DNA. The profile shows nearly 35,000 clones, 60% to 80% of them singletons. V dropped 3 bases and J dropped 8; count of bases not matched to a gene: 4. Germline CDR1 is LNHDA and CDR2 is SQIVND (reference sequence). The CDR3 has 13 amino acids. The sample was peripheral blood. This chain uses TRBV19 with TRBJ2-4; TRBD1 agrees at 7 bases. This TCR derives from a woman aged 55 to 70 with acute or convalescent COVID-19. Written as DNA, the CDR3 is TGTGCCAGTAGTATGACAGGGCCGGACATTCAGTACTTC. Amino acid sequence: CASSMTGPDIQYF.